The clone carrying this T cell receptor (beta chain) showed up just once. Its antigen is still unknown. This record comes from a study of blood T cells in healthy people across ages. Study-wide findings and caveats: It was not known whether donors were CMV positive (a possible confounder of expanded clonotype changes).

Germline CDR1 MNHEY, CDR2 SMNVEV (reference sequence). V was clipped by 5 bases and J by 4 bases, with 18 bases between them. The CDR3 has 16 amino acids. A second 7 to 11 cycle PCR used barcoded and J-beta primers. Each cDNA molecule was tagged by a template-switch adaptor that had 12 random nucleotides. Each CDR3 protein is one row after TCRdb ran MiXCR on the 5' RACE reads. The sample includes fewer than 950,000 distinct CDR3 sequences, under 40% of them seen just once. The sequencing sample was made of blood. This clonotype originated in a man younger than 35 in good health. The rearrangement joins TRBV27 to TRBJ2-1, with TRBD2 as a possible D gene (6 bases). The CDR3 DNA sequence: TGTGCCAGCAGTACCGTCCGGGAGAGCCCTTACAATGAGCAGTTCTTC. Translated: CASSTVRESPYNEQFF.